These 15 T cell receptor beta chains originate from one sample sequenced in a study of OX40 agonist ivuxolimab in advanced cancers. Here immunoSEQ multiplex PCR was the method, and the copy in TCRdb shows in-frame clones only, minus some. The sample includes about 92,000 clones, 91% of them seen just once. The sample consisted of CD4+ or CD8+ T cells sorted from blood, taken in a trial of the OX40 agonist ivuxolimab. The receptors here all came from an adult with an advanced solid tumor such as melanoma, head and neck, liver or kidney cancer.

This clone showed up just once. The V and J genes are TRBV5-1 and TRBJ2-1; 7 nucleotides line up with TRBD2. This CDR3 contains 16 residues. Germline lookup yields CDR1 SGHRS and CDR2 YFSETQ. Trimming cost V 1 base and J 2 bases; bases outside gene matches: 6. The CDR3 sequence is CASSLLGLGTYNEQFF. CDR3 DNA: TGCGCCAGCAGCTTGCTCGGACTAGGAACCTACAATGAGCAGTTCTTC.

The chain couples TRBV7-2 to TRBJ2-2; D is unresolved. The germline V gene encodes CDR1 SGHTA and CDR2 FQGNSA. V was shortened by 2 bases and J by 4 bases, with 8 bases between the two germline ends. The CDR3 extends over 14 amino acids. CDR3 bases: TGTGCCAGCAGCTTACAGCTCGTCACCGGGGAGCTGTTTTTT. It yields the protein CASSLQLVTGELFF.

The chain is built from TRBV6-6 and TRBJ2-2, with D unclear. The CDR3 is made up of 14 amino acids. Trimming took 6 bases from V and 5 from J, leaving 13 bases between them. Germline values: CDR1 MNHNY, CDR2 SVGAGI (reference sequence). The CDR3 DNA sequence: TGTGCCAGCAGCACCTTAGGGCTAACCGGGGAGCTGTTTTTT. Protein product: CASSTLGLTGELFF.

The chain employs TRBV10-2 and TRBJ1-1; no definite D call. V shed 3 bases and J shed 0 bases, with 11 bases lying between them. The germline gives CDR1 WSHSY, CDR2 SAAADI. The CDR3 spans 15 residues. CDR3 coding DNA: TGCGCCAGCAGTGAAAGTCCGGTCATGAACACTGAAGCTTTCTTT. Encoded protein: CASSESPVMNTEAFF.

The gene calls are TRBV7-2 and TRBJ1-2; 8 nucleotides line up with TRBD1. This CDR3 has 12 residues. V was pared by 11 bases and J by 8 bases, with 10 bases of the junction left unmatched. CDR1 SGHTA and CDR2 FQGNSA come from the germline V gene. CDR3 sequence reads: CAGQGEGGGYTF. The CDR3 DNA sequence: TGTGCCGGACAGGGAGAGGGCGGGGGCTACACCTTC.

The chain employs TRBV27 and TRBJ2-1; TRBD2 matches 9 bases. Germline V gene sequence: CDR1 MNHEY, CDR2 SMNVEV (reference sequence). After removal of 6 bases from V and 6 bases from J, the junction contained 9 bases not matched to a gene. CDR3 length equals 15 residues. The CDR3 loop is CASSQGLAGSNEQFF. CDR3 DNA: TGTGCCAGCAGCCAGGGACTAGCAGGGTCCAATGAGCAGTTCTTC.

This clone has at least ten counts. The chain joins TRBV6-5 to TRBJ2-3; D gene unclear. V was cut by 7 bases and J by 1 base, with 9 bases left in between. Germline V lookup: CDR1 MNHEY, CDR2 SVGAGI. The CDR3 contains 13 residues. In DNA, the CDR3 is TGTGCCAGCATCATGCCGGGCACAGATACGCAGTATTTT. As protein: CASIMPGTDTQYF.

The rearrangement links TRBV27 to TRBJ2-2; D tentatively fits TRBD1 or TRBD2 (5 bases each). The CDR3 runs to 14 residues. The ends were cut back, 6 bases at V and 0 bases at J, with 8 bases in the middle. The germline gives CDR1 MNHEY, CDR2 SMNVEV (reference sequence). CDR3: CASRGTTNTGELFF. CDR3 nucleotides: TGTGCCAGCAGGGGGACCACGAACACCGGGGAGCTGTTTTTT.

The CDR3 region has the DNA TGCGCCAGCAGTGTTGTAGCGGGAGTCGGTGGGACCCAGTACTTC. Translating it yields CASSVVAGVGGTQYF. This chain connects TRBV10-2 to TRBJ2-5; TRBD2 aligns across 9 bases. CDR3 length: 15 amino acids. V gave up 4 bases and J gave up 7 bases; unmatched junction bases: 10. Germline loops: CDR1 WSHSY, CDR2 SAAADI.

This sequence joins TRBV5-8 and TRBJ2-7, with D hard to call. CDR3 length: 16 amino acids. CDR1 SGHTS and CDR2 YDEGEE come from the germline V gene. The V end was cut by 1 base, the J end by 3 bases, with 17 bases between. The chain's CDR3 is CASSLYQPKSHYEQYF. CDR3 nucleotides: TGTGCCAGCAGCTTGTATCAGCCAAAATCTCACTACGAGCAGTACTTC.

The J gene is TRBJ1-1, the V gene TRBV4-2; 9 bases are shared with TRBD1. The germline V gene encodes CDR1 LGHNA and CDR2 YNFKEQ. After removal of 4 bases from V and 6 bases from J, the junction contained 3 bases not matched to a gene. This CDR3 is built from 13 residues. The CDR3 is CASSRGQGSEAFF. CDR3 coding DNA: TGTGCCAGCAGCCGGGGACAGGGCTCTGAAGCTTTCTTT.

The gene calls are TRBV5-6 and TRBJ2-2; no definite D call. Trimming removed 2 bases at V and 2 bases at J, with 7 bases between. The CDR3 consists of 14 residues. Germline V gene lookup returns CDR1 SGHDT and CDR2 YYEEEE. The CDR3: CASSLGPNTGELFF. CDR3 nucleotides: TGTGCCAGCAGCTTAGGTCCTAACACCGGGGAGCTGTTTTTT.

The chain uses TRBV27 and TRBJ1-3, with no clear D. CDR3 length: 13 amino acids. V dropped 6 bases and J dropped 0 bases, with 6 bases sitting between them. Per the germline V gene, CDR1 is MNHEY and CDR2 is SMNVEV (reference sequence). The CDR3 DNA follows: TGTGCCAGCAGGGGGAGCTCTGGAAACACCATATATTTT. It is translated as CASRGSSGNTIYF.

A single count supports this clone. This chain connects TRBV7-7 to TRBJ2-1, with D unclear. The germline V gene has CDR1 SSHAT and CDR2 FNYEAQ (reference sequence). V was pared by 1 base and J by 0 bases, with 7 bases between. The CDR3 runs to 15 residues. CDR3 DNA: TGTGCCAGCAGCTTAGGGGTGGGCTCCTACAATGAGCAGTTCTTC. Protein product: CASSLGVGSYNEQFF.

The CDR3 is CASSTGGWSPLAKNIQYF. CDR3 coding DNA: TGTGCCAGCAGCACAGGGGGCTGGTCACCGCTAGCCAAAAACATTCAGTACTTC. This chain links TRBV28 with TRBJ2-4; 9 bases agree with TRBD1. Germline CDR1 MDHEN, CDR2 SYDVKM. This CDR3 comprises 18 residues. Germline trimming cut 6 bases from V and 0 bases from J; bases unmatched to any gene: 12.